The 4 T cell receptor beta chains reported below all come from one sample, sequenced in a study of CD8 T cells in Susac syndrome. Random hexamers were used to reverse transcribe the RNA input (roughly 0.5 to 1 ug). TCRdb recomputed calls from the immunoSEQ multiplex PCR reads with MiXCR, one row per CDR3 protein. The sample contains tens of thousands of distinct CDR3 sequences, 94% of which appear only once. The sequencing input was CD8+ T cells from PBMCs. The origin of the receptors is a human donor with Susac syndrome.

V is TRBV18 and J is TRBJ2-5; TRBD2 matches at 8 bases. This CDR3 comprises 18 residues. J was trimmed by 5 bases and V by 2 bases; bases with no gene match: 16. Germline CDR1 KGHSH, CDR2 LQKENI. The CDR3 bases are TGTGCCAGCTCACCATGGTTAGCTAGCGGGTCTTCTCGGGAGACCCAGTACTTC. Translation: CASSPWLASGSSRETQYF.

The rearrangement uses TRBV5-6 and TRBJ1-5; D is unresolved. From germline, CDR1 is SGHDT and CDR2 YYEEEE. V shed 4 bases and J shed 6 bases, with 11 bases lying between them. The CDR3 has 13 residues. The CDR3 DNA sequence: TGTGCCAGCAGCCCGGGGAGTACTCAGCCCCAGCATTTT. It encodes CASSPGSTQPQHF.

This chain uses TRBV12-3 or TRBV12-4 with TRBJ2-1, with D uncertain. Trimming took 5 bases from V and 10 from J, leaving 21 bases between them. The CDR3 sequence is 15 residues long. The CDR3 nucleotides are TGTGCCAGCAGTGCCGGTGGGTCGCTCCTCTGGGAGCAGTTCTTC. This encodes CASSAGGSLLWEQFF.

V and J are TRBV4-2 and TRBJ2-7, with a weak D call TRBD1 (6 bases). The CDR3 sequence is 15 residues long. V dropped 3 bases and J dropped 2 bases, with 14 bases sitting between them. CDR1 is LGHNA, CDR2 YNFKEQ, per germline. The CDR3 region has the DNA TGTGCCAGCAGCCAGCTCCGACAGGATACCTACGAGCAGTACTTC. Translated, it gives CASSQLRQDTYEQYF.